This is a list of T cell receptor beta chains from one sample in a study of cytomegalovirus exposure and HLA in healthy donors. The method was immunoSEQ multiplex PCR; TCRdb's version includes in-frame clones alone and lacks a portion of them. Among some 130,000 clones listed, less than 10% were seen once. Sequenced sample: PBMCs. The receptors come from a man between 50 and 59 years old in good health and CMV-seronegative. Each CDR3 is given with its conserved first and last residue. The D gene is left open where the match is weak. The size of a clone is reported for some rows only, either as once, few or many, or as a class for expanded clones.

clone_size: NA
d_call: TRBD2
j_call: TRBJ2-1
v_call: TRBV7-6
cdr3_nt: TGTGCCAGCAGCCCCGGGGCGGGAGAGATGTATGAGCAGTTCTTC
cdr3_aa: CASSPGAGEMYEQFF

clone_size: few
d_call: NA
j_call: TRBJ1-2
v_call: TRBV4-1
cdr3_nt: TGCGCCAGCAGCCGCGAATACCCTAACTATGGCTACACCTTC
cdr3_aa: CASSREYPNYGYTF

clone_size: NA
d_call: TRBD2
j_call: TRBJ2-1
v_call: TRBV30
cdr3_nt: TGTGCCTGGAGTGGTGGCGGGGGGAGCTCCTACAATGAGCAGTTCTTC
cdr3_aa: CAWSGGGGSSYNEQFF

clone_size: NA
d_call: NA
j_call: TRBJ1-1
v_call: TRBV27
cdr3_nt: TGTGCCAGCAGTTTAGGGCCACTGGCTTTCTTT
cdr3_aa: CASSLGPLAFF

clone_size: NA
d_call: NA
j_call: TRBJ1-4
v_call: TRBV5-1
cdr3_nt: TGCGCCAGCAGGTTTGGGACACCGGGTAATGAAAAACTGTTTTTT
cdr3_aa: CASRFGTPGNEKLFF

clone_size: few
d_call: NA
j_call: TRBJ1-1
v_call: TRBV5-1
cdr3_nt: TGCGCCAGCAGCTTGGAATTTGGGGAGGTGAACACTGAAGCTTTCTTT
cdr3_aa: CASSLEFGEVNTEAFF

clone_size: few
d_call: TRBD1
j_call: TRBJ2-4
v_call: TRBV25-1
cdr3_nt: TGTGCCAGCAGTGAAACAGGGGTTGACAAAAACATTCAGTACTTC
cdr3_aa: CASSETGVDKNIQYF

clone_size: NA
d_call: TRBD2
j_call: TRBJ2-1
v_call: TRBV5-4
cdr3_nt: TGTGCCAGCAGCCCCCCTGGCAGTAGCGGGAAATCCTACAATGAGCAGTTCTTC
cdr3_aa: CASSPPGSSGKSYNEQFF

clone_size: NA
d_call: NA
j_call: TRBJ2-7
v_call: TRBV30
cdr3_nt: TGTGCCTGGAGCAGGGGACGGAACTACGAGCAGTACTTC
cdr3_aa: CAWSRGRNYEQYF

clone_size: few
d_call: NA
j_call: TRBJ1-6
v_call: TRBV6-4
cdr3_nt: TGTGCCAGCAGTGCAGCGCCCGGAGGCTCACCCCTCCACTTT
cdr3_aa: CASSAAPGGSPLHF

clone_size: few
d_call: NA
j_call: TRBJ2-5
v_call: TRBV6-5
cdr3_nt: TGTGCCAGCAGTTACGACGCGGGGGCCTCAGAGACCCAGTACTTC
cdr3_aa: CASSYDAGASETQYF

clone_size: few
d_call: NA
j_call: TRBJ1-1
v_call: TRBV9
cdr3_nt: TGTGCCAGCAGCGCAGAATCCGGGGGACGGGAGGCTTTCTTT
cdr3_aa: CASSAESGGREAFF

clone_size: few
d_call: TRBD1
j_call: TRBJ1-4
v_call: TRBV10-3
cdr3_nt: TGTGCCATCAGTGAAACAGGGGGAAAACTGTTTTTT
cdr3_aa: CAISETGGKLFF

clone_size: few
d_call: TRBD2
j_call: TRBJ2-3
v_call: TRBV2
cdr3_nt: TGTGCCAGCAGTGAAGCCCAGCGGGGGGCTACGCAGTATTTT
cdr3_aa: CASSEAQRGATQYF

clone_size: many
d_call: NA
j_call: TRBJ2-1
v_call: TRBV28
cdr3_nt: TGTGCCAGCAGTGGAGCGGGTTACAATGAGCAGTTCTTC
cdr3_aa: CASSGAGYNEQFF

clone_size: few
d_call: NA
j_call: TRBJ1-1
v_call: TRBV14
cdr3_nt: TGTGCCAGCAGCCAAGATTGGGCAGGGAGGAGGACTGAAGCTTTCTTT
cdr3_aa: CASSQDWAGRRTEAFF

clone_size: few
d_call: NA
j_call: TRBJ1-5
v_call: TRBV30
cdr3_nt: TGTGCCTGGAGCGTGTCCGCGAAGCCCCAGCATTTT
cdr3_aa: CAWSVSAKPQHF

clone_size: NA
d_call: TRBD1
j_call: TRBJ1-1
v_call: TRBV30
cdr3_nt: TGTGCCCGCTCAGAGACAGGGGTGAACACTGAAGCTTTCTTT
cdr3_aa: CARSETGVNTEAFF

clone_size: NA
d_call: TRBD2
j_call: TRBJ2-1
v_call: TRBV7-3
cdr3_nt: TGTGCCAGCAGCTTAACCGCCCCAGCGGGAGGGTACAATGAGCAGTTCTTC
cdr3_aa: CASSLTAPAGGYNEQFF

clone_size: NA
d_call: NA
j_call: TRBJ1-5
v_call: TRBV11-2
cdr3_nt: TGTGCCAGCAGCTTCGGAGGATTCAATCAGCCCCAGCATTTT
cdr3_aa: CASSFGGFNQPQHF

clone_size: few
d_call: TRBD1
j_call: TRBJ1-6
v_call: TRBV9
cdr3_nt: TGTGCCAGCAGCGTAGTTGGTCAGGGGGCCGACTCACCCCTCCACTTT
cdr3_aa: CASSVVGQGADSPLHF

clone_size: NA
d_call: NA
j_call: TRBJ1-2
v_call: TRBV2
cdr3_nt: TGTGCCAGCAGTGAACGGTTGACTAACTATGGCTACACCTTC
cdr3_aa: CASSERLTNYGYTF

clone_size: few
d_call: TRBD1
j_call: TRBJ2-7
v_call: TRBV27
cdr3_nt: TGTGCCAGCAGTCCCTGGGACAGGGAGTACGAGCAGTACTTC
cdr3_aa: CASSPWDREYEQYF

clone_size: few
d_call: NA
j_call: TRBJ2-5
v_call: TRBV7-9
cdr3_nt: TGTGCCAGCAGCTTAGAGGGGGGACAGCAAGAGACCCAGTACTTC
cdr3_aa: CASSLEGGQQETQYF

clone_size: NA
d_call: TRBD2
j_call: TRBJ2-5
v_call: TRBV6-5
cdr3_nt: TGTGCCAGCAGGGCCGGGGCGGGGGTAGTCGAGACCCAGTACTTC
cdr3_aa: CASRAGAGVVETQYF

clone_size: few
d_call: NA
j_call: TRBJ2-6
v_call: TRBV29-1
cdr3_nt: TGCAGCGTTGCGGCCAGCGGGTTTGGGGCTGGGGCCAACGTCCTGACTTTC
cdr3_aa: CSVAASGFGAGANVLTF

clone_size: NA
d_call: NA
j_call: TRBJ2-7
v_call: TRBV4-1
cdr3_nt: TGCGCCAGCAGCCAAGAGAGGAACGGGAGATTGGTTGTGTACGAGCAGTACTTC
cdr3_aa: CASSQERNGRLVVYEQYF

clone_size: NA
d_call: NA
j_call: TRBJ1-1
v_call: TRBV7-8
cdr3_nt: TGTGCCAGCAGCTCGGGCCGGGGAAGTTATACTGAAGCTTTCTTT
cdr3_aa: CASSSGRGSYTEAFF

clone_size: NA
d_call: TRBD1
j_call: TRBJ1-4
v_call: TRBV18
cdr3_nt: TGTGCCAGCTCACCCAGGGGGCTGGCAACTAATGAAAAACTGTTTTTT
cdr3_aa: CASSPRGLATNEKLFF